This T cell receptor beta chain was recovered during a study of PD-1 blockade in classical Hodgkin lymphoma. Trimming removed 8 bases from V and 4 bases from J, with 8 bases in between. Germline lookup yields CDR1 MNHEY and CDR2 SVGAGI. The CDR3 runs 12 residues. Autologous stem cell transplantation was followed by relapse in every patient, and brentuximab vedotin exposure varied. The assay was immunoSEQ multiplex PCR, and TCRdb's table has in-frame clones only and misses some. Of roughly 81,000 clones detected, about nine tenths appear once; the ten largest clones hold about 2.7%. The chain uses TRBV6-5 and TRBJ1-4; D might be TRBD1 (6 bases). The source material was peripheral blood mononuclear cells (PBMCs), sampled before the second cycle of nivolumab. The sequence came from a human donor with classical Hodgkin lymphoma. CDR3 in DNA: TGTGCCAGCCTGACAGGTAATGAAAAACTGTTTTTT. Its translation is CASLTGNEKLFF.